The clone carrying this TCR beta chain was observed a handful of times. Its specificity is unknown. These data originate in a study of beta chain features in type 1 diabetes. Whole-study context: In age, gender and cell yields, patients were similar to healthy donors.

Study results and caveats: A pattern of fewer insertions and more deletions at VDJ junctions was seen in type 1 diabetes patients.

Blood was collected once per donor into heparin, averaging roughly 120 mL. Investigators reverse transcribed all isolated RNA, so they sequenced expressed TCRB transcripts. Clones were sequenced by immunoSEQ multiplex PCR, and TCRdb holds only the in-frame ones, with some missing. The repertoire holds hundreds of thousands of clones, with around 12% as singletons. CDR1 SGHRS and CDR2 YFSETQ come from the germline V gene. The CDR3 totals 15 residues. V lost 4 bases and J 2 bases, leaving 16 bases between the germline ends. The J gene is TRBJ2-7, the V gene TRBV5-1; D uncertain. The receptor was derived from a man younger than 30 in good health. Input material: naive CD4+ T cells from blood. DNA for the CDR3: TGCGCCAGCAGCCCAACGACTCTTACCACCTACGAGCAGTACTTC. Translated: CASSPTTLTTYEQYF. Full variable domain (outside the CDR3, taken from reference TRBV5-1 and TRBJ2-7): KAGVTQTPRYLIKTRGQQVTLSCSPISGHRSVSWYQQTPGQGLQFLFEYFSETQRNKGNFPGRFSGRQFSNSRSEMNVSTLELGDSALYLCASSPTTLTTYEQYFGPGTRLTVT.